This is a list of T cell receptor beta chains from one sample in a study of CD8 T cells in Susac syndrome. Using its own MiXCR run on the immunoSEQ multiplex PCR reads, TCRdb lists one record per CDR3 protein. This sample has more than 150,000 distinct CDR3 sequences, with about 91% found just once. Sequenced sample: CD4+ T cells from PBMCs. These TCRs come from a human donor in good health. CDR3s include the opening cysteine and the closing phenylalanine or tryptophan. A D gene is named only where the DNA matches it firmly. A clone size is listed for some rows: how often the clone was seen (once, few, many), or a class if it is expanded.

d_call,v_call,clone_size,j_call,cdr3_aa,cdr3_nt
-,TRBV6-2/TRBV6-3,-,TRBJ2-7,CASSYGYSYEQYF,TGTGCCAGCAGTTACGGCTACTCTTACGAGCAGTACTTC
TRBD2,TRBV5-1,-,TRBJ2-3,CASSLALAGLPDTQYF,TGCGCCAGCAGCTTGGCGCTAGCGGGGCTGCCTGATACGCAGTATTTT
TRBD2,TRBV20-1,-,TRBJ2-1,CSAPDSSGSNEQFF,TGCAGCGCCCCGGACTCTAGCGGGTCCAATGAGCAGTTCTTC
-,TRBV20-1,-,TRBJ1-2,CSARRPAYGYTF,TGCAGTGCTAGAAGACCCGCGTACGGCTACACCTTC
-,TRBV20-1,-,TRBJ1-1,CSAPGSWNTEAFF,TGCAGTGCCCCAGGGTCTTGGAACACTGAAGCTTTCTTT
-,TRBV28,-,TRBJ1-1,CASSLSRQRRVTEAFF,TGTGCCAGCAGTTTATCGAGACAGCGAAGGGTAACTGAAGCTTTCTTT
-,TRBV28,once,TRBJ1-2,CASSLGTSPYGYTF,TGTGCCAGCAGTTTGGGGACTTCTCCCTATGGCTACACCTTC
TRBD2,TRBV5-1,-,TRBJ2-7,CASSFRTSGVIYEQYF,TGCGCCAGCAGCTTCAGGACTAGCGGGGTGATCTACGAGCAGTACTTC
TRBD1,TRBV7-3,once,TRBJ2-4,CASSRGQQNIQYF,TGTGCCAGCAGCCGGGGACAGCAAAACATTCAGTACTTC
-,TRBV30,-,TRBJ2-7,CAWSVLGYEQYF,TGTGCCTGGAGTGTACTGGGTTACGAGCAGTACTTC
-,TRBV9,-,TRBJ1-2,CASSVETGRSYGYTF,TGTGCCAGCAGCGTAGAAACGGGGCGTAGCTATGGCTACACCTTC
-,TRBV7-2,-,TRBJ1-1,CASSSGVTGTEAFF,TGTGCCAGCAGCTCAGGGGTGACCGGAACTGAAGCTTTCTTT
TRBD2,TRBV2,-,TRBJ2-2,CASSQWTSSTGELFF,TGTGCCAGCAGTCAATGGACTAGCAGCACCGGGGAGCTGTTTTTT
-,TRBV2,-,TRBJ2-7,CASSPLAGRYF,TGTGCCAGCAGCCCACTCGCCGGCCGGTACTTC
-,TRBV27,-,TRBJ2-2,CASSLNTGSPGELFF,TGTGCCAGCAGTCTGAATACAGGGTCCCCCGGGGAGCTGTTTTTT